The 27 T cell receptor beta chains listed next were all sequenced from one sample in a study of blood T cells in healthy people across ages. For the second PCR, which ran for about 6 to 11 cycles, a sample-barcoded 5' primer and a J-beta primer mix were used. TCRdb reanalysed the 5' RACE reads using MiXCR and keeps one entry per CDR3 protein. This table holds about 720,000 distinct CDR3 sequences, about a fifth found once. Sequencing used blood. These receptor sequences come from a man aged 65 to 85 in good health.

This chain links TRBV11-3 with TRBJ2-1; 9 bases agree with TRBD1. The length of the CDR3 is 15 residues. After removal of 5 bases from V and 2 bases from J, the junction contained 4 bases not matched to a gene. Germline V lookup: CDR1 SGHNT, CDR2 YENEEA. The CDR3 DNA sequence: TGTGCCAGCAGCGACAGGGGGAGAACCTACAATGAGCAGTTCTTC. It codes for CASSDRGRTYNEQFF.

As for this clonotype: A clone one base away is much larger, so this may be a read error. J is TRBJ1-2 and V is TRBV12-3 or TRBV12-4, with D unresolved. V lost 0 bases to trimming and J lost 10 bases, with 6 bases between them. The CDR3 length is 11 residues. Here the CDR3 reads CASSLAHDYTF. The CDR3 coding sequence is TGTGCCAGCAGTTTAGCGCATGACTACACCTTC.

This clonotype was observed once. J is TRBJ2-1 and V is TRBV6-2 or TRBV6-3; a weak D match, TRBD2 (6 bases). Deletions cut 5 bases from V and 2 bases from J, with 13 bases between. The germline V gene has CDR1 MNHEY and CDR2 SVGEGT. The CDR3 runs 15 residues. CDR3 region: CASSPGLKAYNEQFF. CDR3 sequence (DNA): TGTGCCAGCAGTCCGGGACTCAAGGCCTACAATGAGCAGTTCTTC.

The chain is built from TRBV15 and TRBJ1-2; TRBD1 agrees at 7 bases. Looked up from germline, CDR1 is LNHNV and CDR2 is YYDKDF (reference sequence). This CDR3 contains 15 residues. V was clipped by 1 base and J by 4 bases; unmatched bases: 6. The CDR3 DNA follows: TGTGCCACCAGCAGAGGACAGGGAAGTTTCTATGGCTACACCTTC. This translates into CATSRGQGSFYGYTF.

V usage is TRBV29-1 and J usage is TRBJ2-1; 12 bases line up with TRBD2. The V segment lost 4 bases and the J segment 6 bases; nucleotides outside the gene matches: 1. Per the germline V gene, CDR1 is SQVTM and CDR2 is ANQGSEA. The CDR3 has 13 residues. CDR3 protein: CSVVLAGGNEQFF. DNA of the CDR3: TGCAGCGTTGTACTAGCGGGAGGCAATGAGCAGTTCTTC.

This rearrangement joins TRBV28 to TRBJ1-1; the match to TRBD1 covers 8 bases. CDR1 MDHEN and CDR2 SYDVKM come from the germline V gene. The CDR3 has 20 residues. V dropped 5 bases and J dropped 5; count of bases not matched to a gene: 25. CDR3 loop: CASSKNPGQVNEGSWTEAFF. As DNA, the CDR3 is TGTGCCAGCAGTAAGAATCCGGGACAGGTTAACGAGGGATCGTGGACTGAAGCTTTCTTT. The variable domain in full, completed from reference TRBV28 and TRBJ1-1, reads DVKVTQSSRYLVKRTGEKVFLECVQDMDHENMFWYRQDPGLGLRLIYFSYDVKMKEKGDIPEGYSVSREKKERFSLILESASTNQTSMYLCASSKNPGQVNEGSWTEAFFGQGTRLTVV.

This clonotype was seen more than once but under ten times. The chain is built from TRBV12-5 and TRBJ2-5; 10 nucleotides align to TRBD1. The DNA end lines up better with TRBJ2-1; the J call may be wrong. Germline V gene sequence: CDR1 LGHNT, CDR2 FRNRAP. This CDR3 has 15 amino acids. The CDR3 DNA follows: TGTGCTAGTGGTCCGGGACAGGGGTTCGACAATGAGCAGTTCTTC. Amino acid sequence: CASGPGQGFDNEQFF.

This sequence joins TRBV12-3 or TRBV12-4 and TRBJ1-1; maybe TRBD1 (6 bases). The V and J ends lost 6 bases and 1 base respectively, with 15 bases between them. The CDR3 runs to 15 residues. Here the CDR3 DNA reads TGTGCCAGCAGCCCACCCGGGACACCGAACACTGAAGCTTTCTTT. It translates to CASSPPGTPNTEAFF.

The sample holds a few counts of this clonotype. The CDR3, as DNA: TGTGCCAGCAGCCTAGCCCCGTTGGGACTAGCGGGACAAGAGACCCAGTACTTC. Its translation is CASSLAPLGLAGQETQYF. This chain uses TRBV9 with TRBJ2-5; 13 nucleotides match TRBD2. Germline CDR1 is SGDLS and CDR2 is YYNGEE. The CDR3 contains 18 residues. V dropped 4 bases and J dropped 2; count of bases not matched to a gene: 11.

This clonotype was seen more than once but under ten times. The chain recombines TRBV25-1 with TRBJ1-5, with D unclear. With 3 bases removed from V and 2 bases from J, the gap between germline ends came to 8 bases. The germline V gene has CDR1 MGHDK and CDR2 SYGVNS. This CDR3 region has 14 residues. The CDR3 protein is CASSEAGRNQPQHF. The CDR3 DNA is TGTGCCAGCAGTGAGGCTGGTCGCAATCAGCCCCAGCATTTT. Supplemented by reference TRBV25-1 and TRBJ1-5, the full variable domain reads EADIYQTPRYLVIGTGKKITLECSQTMGHDKMYWYQQDPGMELHLIHYSYGVNSTEKGDLSSESTVSRIRTEHFPLTLESARPSHTSQYLCASSEAGRNQPQHFGDGTRLSIL.

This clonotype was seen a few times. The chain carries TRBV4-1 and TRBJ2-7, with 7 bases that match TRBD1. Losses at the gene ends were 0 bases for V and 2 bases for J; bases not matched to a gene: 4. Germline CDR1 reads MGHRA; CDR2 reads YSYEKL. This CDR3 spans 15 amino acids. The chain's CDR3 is CASSQDRGQTYEQYF. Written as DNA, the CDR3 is TGCGCCAGCAGCCAAGATAGGGGGCAGACCTACGAGCAGTACTTC.

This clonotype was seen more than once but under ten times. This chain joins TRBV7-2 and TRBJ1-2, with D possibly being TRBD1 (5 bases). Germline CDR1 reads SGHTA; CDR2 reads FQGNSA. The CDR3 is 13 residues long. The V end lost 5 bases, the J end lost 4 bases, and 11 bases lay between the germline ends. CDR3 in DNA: TGTGCCAGCAGCCCAGGGCTTTTCTATGGCTACACCTTC. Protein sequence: CASSPGLFYGYTF.

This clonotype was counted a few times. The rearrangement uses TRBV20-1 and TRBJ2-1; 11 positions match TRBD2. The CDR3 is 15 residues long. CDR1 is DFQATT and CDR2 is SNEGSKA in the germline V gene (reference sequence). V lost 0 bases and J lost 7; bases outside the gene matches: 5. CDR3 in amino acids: CSARETTSGGNEQFF. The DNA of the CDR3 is TGCAGTGCTAGAGAAACCACTAGCGGGGGAAATGAGCAGTTCTTC.

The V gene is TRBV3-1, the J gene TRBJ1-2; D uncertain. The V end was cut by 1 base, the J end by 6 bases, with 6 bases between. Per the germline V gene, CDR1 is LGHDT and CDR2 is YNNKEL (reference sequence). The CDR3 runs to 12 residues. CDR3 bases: TGTGCCAGCAGCCAAGGGCGGAATGGCTACACCTTC. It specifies CASSQGRNGYTF.

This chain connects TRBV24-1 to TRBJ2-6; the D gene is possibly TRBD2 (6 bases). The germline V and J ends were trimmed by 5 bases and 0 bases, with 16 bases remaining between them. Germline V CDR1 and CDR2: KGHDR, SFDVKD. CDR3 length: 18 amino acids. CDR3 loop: CATSGTGLKSSGANVLTF. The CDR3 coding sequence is TGTGCCACCAGTGGGACGGGACTTAAAAGCTCTGGGGCCAACGTCCTGACTTTC.

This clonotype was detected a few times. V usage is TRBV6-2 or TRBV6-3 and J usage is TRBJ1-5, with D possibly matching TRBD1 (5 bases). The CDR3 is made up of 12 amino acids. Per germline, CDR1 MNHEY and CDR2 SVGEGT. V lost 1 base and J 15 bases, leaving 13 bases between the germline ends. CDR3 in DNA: TGTGCCAGCAGTTACTGGGCCCAGGGTTTGCATTTT. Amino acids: CASSYWAQGLHF.

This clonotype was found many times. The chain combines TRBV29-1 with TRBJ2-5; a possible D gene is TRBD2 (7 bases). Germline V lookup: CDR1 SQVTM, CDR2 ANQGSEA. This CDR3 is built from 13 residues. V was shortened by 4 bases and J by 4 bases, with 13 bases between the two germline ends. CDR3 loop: CSVAQGGRETQYF. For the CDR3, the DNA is TGCAGCGTTGCACAGGGAGGGAGAGAGACCCAGTACTTC.

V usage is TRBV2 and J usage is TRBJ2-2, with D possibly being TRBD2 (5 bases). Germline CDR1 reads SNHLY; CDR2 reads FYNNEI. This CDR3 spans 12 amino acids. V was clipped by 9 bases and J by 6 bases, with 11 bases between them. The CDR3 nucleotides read TGTGCCAGGAAAGGGAGAGCCGGGGAGCTGTTTTTT. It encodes CARKGRAGELFF.

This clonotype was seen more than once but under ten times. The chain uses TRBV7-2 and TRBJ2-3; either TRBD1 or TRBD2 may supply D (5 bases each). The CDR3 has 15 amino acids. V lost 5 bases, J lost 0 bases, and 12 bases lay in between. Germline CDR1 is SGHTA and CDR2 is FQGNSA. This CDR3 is CASSHRGVSTDTQYF. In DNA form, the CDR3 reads TGTGCCAGCAGCCACCGGGGCGTTAGCACAGATACGCAGTATTTT.

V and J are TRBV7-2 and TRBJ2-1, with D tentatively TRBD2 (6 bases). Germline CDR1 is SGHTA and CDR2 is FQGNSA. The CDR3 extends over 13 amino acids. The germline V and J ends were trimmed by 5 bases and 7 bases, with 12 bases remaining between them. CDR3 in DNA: TGTGCCAGCAGCACTCGGGAGTGGAATGAGCAGTTCTTC. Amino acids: CASSTREWNEQFF.

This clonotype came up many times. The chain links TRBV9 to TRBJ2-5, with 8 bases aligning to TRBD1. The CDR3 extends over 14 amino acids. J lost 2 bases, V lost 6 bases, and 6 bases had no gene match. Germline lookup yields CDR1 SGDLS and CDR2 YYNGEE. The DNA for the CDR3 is TGTGCCAGCAATCGGGACAGGTCTCAAGAGACCCAGTACTTC. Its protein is CASNRDRSQETQYF.

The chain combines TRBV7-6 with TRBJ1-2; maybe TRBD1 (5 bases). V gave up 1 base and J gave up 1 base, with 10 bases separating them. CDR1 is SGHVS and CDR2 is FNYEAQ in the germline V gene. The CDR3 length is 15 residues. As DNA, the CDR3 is TGTGCCAGCAGCTTAGAGGCAGGGAGTAACTATGGCTACACCTTC. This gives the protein CASSLEAGSNYGYTF. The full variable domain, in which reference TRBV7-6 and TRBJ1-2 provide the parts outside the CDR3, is GAGVSQSPRYKVTKRGQDVALRCDPISGHVSLYWYRQALGQGPEFLTYFNYEAQQDKSGLPNDRFSAERPEGSISTLTIQRTEQRDSAMYRCASSLEAGSNYGYTFGSGTRLTVV.

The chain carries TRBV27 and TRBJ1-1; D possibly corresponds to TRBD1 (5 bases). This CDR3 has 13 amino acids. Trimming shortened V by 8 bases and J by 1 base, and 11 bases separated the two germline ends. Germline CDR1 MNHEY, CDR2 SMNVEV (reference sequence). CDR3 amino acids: CASGAGANTEAFF. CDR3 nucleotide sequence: TGTGCCAGCGGGGCTGGGGCGAACACTGAAGCTTTCTTT.

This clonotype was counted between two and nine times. The CDR3 bases are TGTGCCATCAGTGAAAGGGTAGACGGCAATCAGCCCCAGCATTTT. This translates into CAISERVDGNQPQHF. This chain joins TRBV10-3 and TRBJ1-5, with D unclear. Germline CDR1 reads ENHRY; CDR2 reads SYGVKD. Trimming left V 3 bases short and J 2 bases short, with 11 bases between. CDR3 length: 15 amino acids.

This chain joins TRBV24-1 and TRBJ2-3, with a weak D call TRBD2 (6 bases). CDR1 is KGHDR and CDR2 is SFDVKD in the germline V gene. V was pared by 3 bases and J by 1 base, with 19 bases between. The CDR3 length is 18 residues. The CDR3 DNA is TGTGCCACCAGTGATCTTCTGGCTAGCGTCTTCGGCACAGATACGCAGTATTTT. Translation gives CATSDLLASVFGTDTQYF.

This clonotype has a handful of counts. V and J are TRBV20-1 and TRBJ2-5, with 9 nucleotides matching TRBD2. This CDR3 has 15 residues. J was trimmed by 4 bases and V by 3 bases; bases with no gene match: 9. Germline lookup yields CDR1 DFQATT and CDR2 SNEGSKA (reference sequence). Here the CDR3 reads CSARPIAGEGETQYF. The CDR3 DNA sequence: TGCAGTGCTAGGCCCATAGCGGGAGAGGGAGAGACCCAGTACTTC.

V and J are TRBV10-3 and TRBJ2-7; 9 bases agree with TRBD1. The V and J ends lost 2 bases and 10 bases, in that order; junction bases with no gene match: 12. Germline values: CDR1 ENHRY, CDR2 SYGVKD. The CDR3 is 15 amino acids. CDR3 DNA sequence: TGTGCCATCAGTGAGGCAACCGGGACAGGGAGCTTTCAGTACGTC. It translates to CAISEATGTGSFQYV.